This TCR beta chain derives from a study of T cell changes during pregnancy in multiple sclerosis. V lost 5 bases, J lost 1 base, and 7 bases stayed unmatched. This CDR3 is built from 15 residues. Germline V gene data show CDR1 as MNHEY and CDR2 as SVGAGI. Clones were read by immunoSEQ multiplex PCR, and TCRdb kept only the in-frame ones, dropping some. Of approximately 100,000 clones listed, almost 95% are singletons. V usage is TRBV6-5 and J usage is TRBJ2-5; TRBD1 agrees at 7 bases. This TCR came from a female donor with multiple sclerosis, enrolled in a pregnancy study. This sample comprised peripheral blood, obtained before pregnancy. Here the CDR3 reads CASSAPRDSQETQYF. The DNA for the CDR3 is TGTGCCAGCAGTGCCCCCCGGGACAGCCAAGAGACCCAGTACTTC.